The present T cell receptor (beta chain) was sequenced within a study of shared clonotypes between healthy human individuals. At the level of the study: Three CD4 naive, three CD4 memory, two CD8 naive and one CD8 memory plate were used per donor.

On this clone itself: Its antigen remains unknown.

Study-wide results and limits: The represented genetic and exposure-history diversity was limited by the small number of donors. Rarefaction demonstrated incomplete sorted-subset sequencing despite large depth. Shared across a few donors were 5% to 6% of the naive CD4 clonotypes.

The germline V gene encodes CDR1 MNHEY and CDR2 SMNVEV (reference sequence). This CDR3 is built from 14 residues. Trimming removed 0 bases at V and 8 bases at J, with 10 bases between. Naive CD8 cells lacked CD45RO and underwent positive selection for CCR7, leaving out terminally differentiated effector memory CD45RA+ cells. Generated by immunoSEQ multiplex PCR, the TCRdb table keeps only in-frame clones and is missing some. The table lists about 2 million clones, roughly 95% of them singletons. This sequence originates from a man in his late teens or twenties in good health. The chain carries TRBV27 and TRBJ1-4; D is undetermined. The sequenced sample consisted of naive CD8+ T cells sorted from blood. The CDR3 is CASSLSNEREKLFF. Written as DNA, the CDR3 is TGTGCCAGCAGTTTATCGAATGAAAGGGAAAAACTGTTTTTT.